The rows below give T cell receptor beta chains drawn from one sample of a study of T cell changes during pregnancy in multiple sclerosis. Method: immunoSEQ multiplex PCR; TCRdb's copy keeps in-frame clones and lacks some. Among fewer than 65,000 clones listed, 91% were seen once. Specimen: CD8+ T cells from peripheral blood mononuclear cells, collected after pregnancy. These receptors came from a female donor with multiple sclerosis, enrolled in a pregnancy study. Each CDR3 is given with its conserved first and last residue.

J: TRBJ2-7
V: TRBV27
CDR3: CASSSRLPSSYEQYF

J: TRBJ1-2
V: TRBV19
CDR3: CASSIGQTRYGYTF

J: TRBJ2-3
V: TRBV7-9
CDR3: CASSSRDITSTDTQYF

J: TRBJ2-2
V: TRBV9
CDR3: CASSVGQDYTGELFF

J: TRBJ1-5
V: TRBV18
CDR3: CASSRDGGGGQPQHF

J: TRBJ2-1
V: TRBV19
CDR3: CASSSTGSNEQFF

J: TRBJ2-7
V: TRBV19
CDR3: CASSMGQGSYEQYF

J: TRBJ1-2
V: TRBV5-1
CDR3: CASSLPKEGGDYGYTF

J: TRBJ1-3
V: TRBV7-2
CDR3: CASSLADSTNTIYF

J: TRBJ1-4
V: TRBV5-4
CDR3: CASSLEGQDEKLFF

J: TRBJ2-1
V: TRBV4-2
CDR3: CASSQDWGLKQFF

J: TRBJ2-7
V: TRBV2
CDR3: CASRERGTYEQYF

J: TRBJ1-4
V: TRBV5-1
CDR3: CASSAPDRVNEKLFF

J: TRBJ2-7
V: TRBV10-3
CDR3: CAISETASGSSLYEQYF

J: TRBJ2-1
V: TRBV6-4
CDR3: CASSDSSENEQFF

J: TRBJ2-5
V: TRBV6-5
CDR3: CASSHEETQYF